This entry describes one T cell receptor (beta chain). What antigen it recognizes has not been identified. Per-base qualities were not stored, and no clone one base away is much larger. Other DNA sequences in the sample encode the same CDR3. The cohort was made up of hundreds of healthy bone marrow donors. All cohort members were sampled while nominally healthy, although unrecorded immune exposures were likely present. The donor tested CMV seropositive and was one of the 289 seropositive cohort members. A peripheral blood sample was provided by each donor, and peripheral blood mononuclear cells were used for TCR beta sequencing. Genomic DNA extraction from the blood cell samples was performed with the Qiagen DNeasy Blood Extraction Kit. This entry comes from a study of cytomegalovirus exposure and HLA in healthy donors (dated by TCRdb to 2016 to 2017). A note on the overall study: In an earlier analysis of fewer than 750 of the donors, less than 350 Gb of sequence data and roughly 100 million unique TCR beta sequences from roughly 200 million T cells were reported. An early release covering about 600 HLA-typed donors comprised 300 to 350 gigabases of sequencing data and about 90 million unique TCR sequences. Of the 300 to 500 genotyped donors, 75% to 85% were placed in the genetic ancestry cluster associated with self-reported Caucasian donors. The study aimed to test whether signatures of past pathogen exposure could be identified by cataloging public T cell receptors. Using immunosequencing, the study profiled T cell repertoires from 666 subjects and related those repertoires to cytomegalovirus serostatus. Besides the first cohort of more than 650 subjects, a separate validation cohort made up of about 120 different subjects was used. The study combined high-throughput TCR immunosequencing, statistical association of individual TCRs with disease status, and machine learning to predict cytomegalovirus infection status. A later analysis re-examined previously published TCR beta repertoires from 500 to 700 donors and added high-resolution HLA genotyping to investigate patterns of TCR occurrence. Rather than drawing on any new phenotypic data, the later analysis identified candidate immune exposures from TCR beta sequences and the way those sequences occurred across donors. An earlier analysis of fewer than 750 of the donors used high-throughput TCR beta sequencing to judge whether each TCR beta V gene segment behaved as functional or pseudogenic. Donor age, sex, ethnicity and CMV serostatus were collected together with the repertoire data. A later genetic analysis used genome-wide SNP genotypes for about 60% of the roughly 700 donors, treating that subset as a discovery cohort. Every repertoire in the discovery cohort had been generated on one and the same sequencing platform. Class I and class II HLA loci were covered by the typing at four-digit resolution. Typing coverage varied by locus: roughly 629-640 donors for A, B, C, DRB1 and DQB1; roughly 500 for DQA1; over 600 for DPA1; approximately 470 for DPB1. Because of strong linkage in the cohort, roughly five DR-DQ haplotypes were treated as single units for association and clustering. Across roughly 420 genotyped donors of the cohort, an average of about 240,000 unique TCR beta nucleotide sequences per donor were sequenced, and roughly 18% of those sequences were non-productive.

Points the paper makes about the study in general: When HLA alleles, especially DR and DQ, strongly co-occurred, attributing TCR associations to individual alleles was difficult. Most TCR sequences were observed very rarely across donors, whereas some public TCRs were present in many individuals. According to the authors, the approach could potentially be generalized to other disease states and immunological phenotypes. In a later analysis, most CMV-associated TCR beta chains were found to appear HLA-restricted, with HLA associations seemingly driven largely by CMV exposure. A total of 150 or so TCR beta chains were listed by the study as associated with cytomegalovirus. A later analysis found that HLA-associated TCR beta chains were more clonally expanded and had lower generation probabilities than equally common non-associated chains. Correlated functional status among segregating V segments might be attributable to linkage disequilibrium, but an unknown experimental factor could not be ruled out. A further reported finding was that TCR beta sequences accurately predicted the HLA-A and HLA-B alleles for most subjects in the first cohort. A later genetic analysis reported fewer N-insertions in productive TCRs among donors in an Asian-associated ancestry cluster than the roughly 700-donor mean. The 87-base-pair reads could not distinguish some IMGT-functional V segments, including TRBV6-2 and TRBV6-3, so those segments were excluded. Several of the top co-occurrence clusters appeared to be linked to parvovirus B19, influenza, CMV and Epstein-Barr virus, according to a later analysis. A later analysis found that TCR association rates varied across HLA loci, with DRB1 alleles showing the most associated TCRs and HLA-C alleles the fewest. The earlier analysis of approximately 540 of the donors excluded seventeen rarely observed V segments, including chromosome 9 orphons, because counts were too low. This cohort had only TCR beta chains sequenced, and the lack of alpha or paired-chain data limited which features could be detected. In vitro tests confirmed that three of the cytomegalovirus-associated TCR beta chains recognize cytomegalovirus antigens. A later genetic analysis associated a missense DCLRE1C variant with V-gene and J-gene trimming of TCR beta chains, and an independent cohort replicated the association. The presence/absence analyses assumed that sequencing depth was roughly uniform across donors, and that assumption may not be true. Because HLA typing was missing for some donors at each locus, association tests included only the typed subset. In an earlier analysis of a few hundred of the donors, most TCR beta V segments were observed in productive rearrangements about 87% or about 30% of the time, broadly matching IMGT annotations. At a false discovery rate of 0.05, a later analysis linked some 18,000 TCR beta sequences to specific HLA alleles. The classifier was reported to diagnose cytomegalovirus status with high specificity and sensitivity in both the original and validation cohorts. The sequencing pipeline was judged likely to have produced a cluster of highly shared sequence variants as a technical artifact. The only immune exposure information available for the cohort was CMV serostatus.

Reading from cysteine to phenylalanine, the CDR3 counts 14 amino acids. Only the CDR3 portion is preserved as DNA: 42 bases, with reading frame beginning at the first base. CDR1 and CDR2 (SGHDT, YYEEEE) derive from the germline V gene. V sheds 4 bases and J sheds 2 bases, leaving 13 bases between their ends. Preparation of the library involved the immunoSEQ multiplex PCR assay. For the multiplex PCR, a mixture combining 60 forward primers for TCR Vbeta segments and 13 reverse primers for TCR Jbeta segments was used. The CDR3 region of rearranged TCR beta genes was amplified from genomic DNA with a multiplex PCR assay. The Illumina HiSeq System was used to sequence the amplified TCR beta libraries as 87-base-pair reads. The authors' analysis ran thus. A later analysis tallied some 79 million unique TCR beta chains across the 700 or so repertoires, and around 9.9 million of those chains were shared by two or more donors. Raw reads were error-corrected and collapsed into unique sequences by a nearest-neighbor algorithm in which closely related sequences were merged to remove PCR and sequencing errors. Alignment of CDR3 sequences to IMGT reference sequences was used to assign V, D and J gene segments. For a sequence to be retained, at least a six-nucleotide match to both a V gene segment and a J gene segment was required. A rearrangement was called productive if the CDR3 had no stop codons and remained in frame with V and J, and every other rearrangement was called non-productive. Following IMGT convention, CDR3 was defined as the stretch from the second conserved V-encoded cysteine up to the conserved J-encoded phenylalanine. Sequences without an unambiguous match to a single V gene segment were excluded from the earlier analysis of over 500 of the donors. In an earlier analysis of 587 of the donors, V segments were called functional above 56.7% productive rearrangements and were called segregating when the between-donor standard deviation exceeded 5%. A statistical classification framework was built to diagnose cytomegalovirus status from the catalog of TCR beta chain sequences. V and J gene assignment, in a later analysis, came from comparing TCR nucleotide sequences with IMGT/GENE-DB human TR gene sequences. Using the TCRdist pipeline, a later analysis assigned CDR3 sequences along with most-parsimonious VDJ recombination scenarios. In a later analysis, each TCR beta chain was defined by its CDR3 amino acid sequence together with its V-gene family, and reads without a unique V-gene family were excluded. A later analysis removed several hundred highly shared, low-generation-probability nucleotide sequences to deal with suspected cross-contamination and a sequencing artifact. In a later analysis, a clonal expansion index was calculated for each public chain from normalized within-repertoire ranks of inferred template counts. In a later analysis, generation probabilities were computed using a VDJ recombination model fitted to out-of-frame rearrangements, and the results were checked against IGoR. A later analysis scored TCR-TCR, TCR-HLA and TCR-CMV co-occurrence with hypergeometric tests, applying a repertoire-size bias correction to TCR pairs. A later analysis estimated false discovery rates by permuting HLA or CMV assignments 20 times. In a later analysis, co-occurring TCRs were grouped using DBSCAN, with TCRdist sequence similarity added in when clustering inside HLA-allele-positive subsets. Repertoires with fewer than 30,000 or more than 120,000 public chains, plus five repertoires with anomalous nucleotide sharing, were excluded from co-occurrence clustering. TCRdb mirrors the immuneACCESS table, restricted to in-frame sequences. Some clones are absent from its copies; in checked studies, under half trace to an unresolved V gene, and the reason for the others is unknown. V and J calls and clone size are those listed in that table; D and trimming were worked out from the DNA. A total of over 150,000 clones appear in this sample, about 71% of them only once. The ten biggest clones cover about 2.9% of the sample.

The chain links TRBV5-6 with TRBJ2-7, with TRBD2 perhaps the D gene, on 6 matching bases. The specimen was PBMCs. This sequence originates from a middle-aged woman in good health and CMV-seropositive. Here the CDR3 is given as CASSAPGGTYEQYF. The nucleotide sequence reads TGTGCCAGCAGCGCACCCGGGGGAACCTACGAGCAGTACTTC.